One sample yielded the 2 T cell receptor beta chains listed below, sequenced in a study of PD-L1 blockade in urothelial cancer. The time point denotes: peripheral blood 6 weeks after treatment start. Using immunoSEQ multiplex PCR, the repertoire was profiled, and TCRdb retains in-frame clones only, with some absent. The sample lists around 110,000 clones; 91% were seen once. The sequencing here drew on PBMCs, taken around atezolizumab (anti-PD-L1) treatment. These receptors were taken from a man in his 60s with urothelial cancer.

The chain is built from TRBV10-3 and TRBJ1-1, with a possible D match to TRBD1 (5 bases). The CDR3 totals 12 residues. V lost 11 bases and J 0 bases, leaving 10 bases between the germline ends. CDR1 is ENHRY, CDR2 SYGVKD, per germline. The CDR3 sequence: CAATGLNTEAFF. As DNA, the CDR3 is TGTGCCGCAACAGGACTGAACACTGAAGCTTTCTTT.

The chain has TRBV6-5 and TRBJ2-1; D is undetermined. This CDR3 contains 11 residues. Trimming took off 4 bases at V and 4 bases at J, with 2 bases between the two ends. CDR1 and CDR2 (germline): MNHEY, SVGAGI. The CDR3 loop is CASSLYNEQFF. The CDR3 nucleotides read TGTGCCAGCAGTTTATACAATGAGCAGTTCTTC.